A single TCR beta chain is shown here with its context. What it binds is not known. CDR3 length equals 16 residues. CDR1 and CDR2 from the germline V gene are MNHNS and SASEGT. After removal of 3 bases from V and 10 bases from J, the junction contained 15 bases not matched to a gene. The data stem from a study of siplizumab effects on memory and regulatory T cells. The study's findings and limits: The study found naive T cells seemingly more diverse than memory cells and seemingly major alloresponse contributors. Most proliferating CD4+ or CD8+ clones, roughly 75-97%, had no naive or memory assignment.

Libraries were prepared by immunoSEQ multiplex PCR; TCRdb keeps only in-frame clonotypes and omits some of them. Among tens of thousands of clones listed, 95% to 97% were seen once. The V call is TRBV6-1, the J call TRBJ1-5, with 7 positions matching TRBD1. The clonotype was recovered from a human donor in good health. Sequencing input: naive CD4+ T cells sorted from blood. DNA of the CDR3: TGTGCCAGCAGTGAGGACAGGATGGTTTTTAATCGACCCCAGCATTTT. This translates into CASSEDRMVFNRPQHF.